A single sample gave rise to the 30 T cell receptor beta chains below, sequenced in a study of human T cells and chemical hapten exposure. The time point: patch test 1, 2 weeks after DPC sensitization. Treatment of the sample: therapeutic diphenylcyclopropenone sensitization with weekly scalp DPC. TCRdb recomputed calls from the RACE reads with MiXCR, one row per CDR3 protein. The sample lists about 360,000 distinct CDR3 sequences; approximately 5.1% were seen once. The specimen was whole blood, collected in connection with sensitization to the hapten diphenylcyclopropenone (DPC). These receptors were collected from a woman aged 45-59 years with alopecia areata. Some clones in this sample may be carry-over from other donors' samples.

This clonotype was found many times. The chain joins TRBV7-6 to TRBJ2-1; 8 bases line up with TRBD2. CDR3 length: 14 residues. Germline V gene sequence: CDR1 SGHVS, CDR2 FNYEAQ. The ends lost 5 bases at V and 6 bases at J; junction bases unmatched: 6. CDR3 DNA sequence: TGTGCCAGCAGCCTTGGAGCGGGGGCCAATGAGCAGTTCTTC. Translated, it gives CASSLGAGANEQFF.

In its sample, this clonotype was seen a few times. This chain uses TRBV7-2 with TRBJ2-6; tentatively, D is TRBD1 or TRBD2 (5 bases each). This CDR3 region has 19 residues. The V gene's germline CDR1 is SGHTA and CDR2 FQGNSA. Trimming left V 2 bases short and J 0 bases short, with 17 bases between. CDR3 amino acids: CASSLLRGAEFSGANVLTF. DNA for the CDR3: TGTGCCAGCAGCTTACTGAGGGGCGCCGAATTCTCTGGGGCCAACGTCCTGACTTTC. Variable domain in full (rest from reference TRBV7-2 and TRBJ2-6): GAGVSQSPSNKVTEKGKDVELRCDPISGHTALYWYRQSLGQGLEFLIYFQGNSAPDKSGLPSDRFSAERTGGSVSTLTIQRTQQEDSAVYLCASSLLRGAEFSGANVLTFGAGSRLTVL.

Only a few counts were recorded for this clonotype. This chain joins TRBV20-1 and TRBJ1-5; 7 bases agree with TRBD1. V gave up 2 bases and J gave up 7 bases; unmatched junction bases: 8. The CDR3 loop spans 14 amino acids. In germline, CDR1 is DFQATT, CDR2 SNEGSKA (reference sequence). The CDR3 DNA reads as TGCAGTGCTAGACCCCCCCAGGGGGGGCAGCCCCAGCATTTT. It translates to CSARPPQGGQPQHF.

This clonotype was picked up a small number of times. This rearrangement joins TRBV5-1 to TRBJ2-3; D possibly corresponds to TRBD1 (6 bases). The germline V gene encodes CDR1 SGHRS and CDR2 YFSETQ. The CDR3 totals 15 residues. V gave up 4 bases and J gave up 0 bases, with 12 bases separating them. The CDR3 nucleotides are TGCGCCAGCAGCCCCCAGGGGCCCAGCACAGATACGCAGTATTTT. Protein: CASSPQGPSTDTQYF. The variable domain in full, completed from reference TRBV5-1 and TRBJ2-3, reads KAGVTQTPRYLIKTRGQQVTLSCSPISGHRSVSWYQQTPGQGLQFLFEYFSETQRNKGNFPGRFSGRQFSNSRSEMNVSTLELGDSALYLCASSPQGPSTDTQYFGPGTRLTVL.

At least ten counts were recorded for this clonotype. The gene calls are TRBV27 and TRBJ2-7; D is unresolved. Trimming took off 6 bases at V and 1 base at J, with 10 bases between the two ends. CDR1 and CDR2 from the germline V gene are MNHEY and SMNVEV (reference sequence). This CDR3 is built from 13 residues. The CDR3 nucleotides read TGTGCCAGCAGCCCAACAGTGTCCTACGAGCAGTACTTC. It specifies CASSPTVSYEQYF.

Only a few counts were recorded for this clonotype. J is TRBJ1-5 and V is TRBV10-3, with D perhaps TRBD1 (5 bases). This CDR3 contains 13 residues. Trimming took off 7 bases at V and 7 bases at J, with 14 bases between the two ends. Germline V gene lookup returns CDR1 ENHRY and CDR2 SYGVKD. CDR3 sequence reads: CAINGRASQPQHF. The CDR3 nucleotides read TGTGCCATCAATGGCAGGGCCAGCCAGCCCCAGCATTTT.

This sequence joins TRBV5-1 and TRBJ2-7; 9 bases are shared with TRBD1. Germline CDR1 SGHRS, CDR2 YFSETQ. V trimming: 4 bases; J trimming: 6 bases; junction bases outside the gene matches: 11. The CDR3 consists of 15 residues. CDR3 amino acids: CASSDGGTGHREQYF. DNA of the CDR3: TGCGCCAGCAGCGATGGCGGGACAGGGCATCGCGAGCAGTACTTC.

This clonotype has at least ten counts. The chain carries TRBV20-1 and TRBJ2-7, with D perhaps TRBD1 (6 bases). Looked up from germline, CDR1 is DFQATT and CDR2 is SNEGSKA (reference sequence). V was cut by 0 bases and J by 6 bases, with 6 bases left in between. The CDR3 contains 11 residues. The CDR3: CSARDRGEQYF. DNA for the CDR3: TGCAGTGCTAGAGACAGGGGCGAGCAGTACTTC.

This clonotype was seen repeatedly, ten times or more. The genes are TRBV6-1 and TRBJ2-3; D gene uncertain. The CDR3 runs to 15 residues. CDR1 is MNHNS and CDR2 is SASEGT in the germline V gene. The ends were cut back, 10 bases at V and 5 bases at J, with 22 bases in the middle. The CDR3 loop is CAIYGRPTFGDTQYF. In DNA, the CDR3 is TGTGCCATCTATGGCAGGCCTACTTTCGGAGATACGCAGTATTTT.

This clonotype was observed a handful of times. V usage is TRBV5-5 and J usage is TRBJ2-5, with D possibly TRBD1 on 6 matching bases. Germline CDR1 and CDR2: SGHKS and YYEKEE (reference sequence). The CDR3 is made up of 13 amino acids. Trimming pared 0 bases from V and 7 bases from J, leaving 10 bases between. CDR3 coding DNA: TGTGCCAGCAGCTTGGAGGACAGAGGGACCCAGTACTTC. It encodes CASSLEDRGTQYF.

This clonotype occurred many times. The genes are TRBV28 and TRBJ2-7; the match to TRBD1 covers 7 bases. J gave up 2 bases and V 5 bases, and 6 bases lay outside the gene matches. Germline V gene data show CDR1 as MDHEN and CDR2 as SYDVKM. This CDR3 has 14 residues. In DNA, the CDR3 is TGTGCCAGCAGTCTAAGGGGGCGGGCCTACGAGCAGTACTTC. It encodes CASSLRGRAYEQYF.

This clonotype appeared a few times. The junction does not match germline at one end; this may be a read error. The J gene is TRBJ1-1, the V gene TRBV2; TRBD1 might be the D (6 bases). In germline, CDR1 is SNHLY, CDR2 FYNNEI. CDR3 length equals 15 residues. In DNA form, the CDR3 reads TGTGCCAGAAGTGCGGGGGGGCAGCTGAACACTGAAGCTTTCTTT. Its protein product is CARSAGGQLNTEAFF.

The chain employs TRBV14 and TRBJ1-4; D possibly corresponds to TRBD1 (6 bases). This CDR3 has 17 residues. Germline V gene sequence: CDR1 SGHDN, CDR2 FVKESK. With 0 bases removed from V and 2 bases from J, the gap between germline ends came to 13 bases. DNA of the CDR3: TGTGCCAGCAGCCAAGAAGTAGCAGGGGCGACTAATGAAAAACTGTTTTTT. This translates into CASSQEVAGATNEKLFF.

This rearrangement joins TRBV12-3 or TRBV12-4 to TRBJ1-1, with unresolved D. CDR3 size: 12 residues. V gave up 5 bases and J gave up 1 base, with 5 bases separating them. The CDR3 sequence is CASSVSNTEAFF. CDR3 nucleotides: TGTGCCAGCAGTGTATCGAACACTGAAGCTTTCTTT.

This chain connects TRBV6-5 to TRBJ2-7; possibly TRBD2 for D (6 bases). The CDR3 is 16 amino acids. Germline CDR1 and CDR2: MNHEY and SVGAGI. V lost 0 bases and J lost 0, with 12 bases in between. The CDR3 is CASSYSTGESSYEQYF. In nucleotides, the CDR3 is TGTGCCAGCAGTTACTCGACGGGGGAGAGCTCCTACGAGCAGTACTTC.

The sample holds a few counts of this clonotype. This rearrangement joins TRBV7-2 to TRBJ1-1; 10 nucleotides line up with TRBD1. The CDR3 is 16 residues long. The trim removed 4 bases at V and 3 bases at J, leaving 8 bases unmatched. Germline assignment: CDR1 SGHTA and CDR2 FQGNSA. The CDR3 is CASSWPDRGVDTEAFF. As DNA, the CDR3 is TGTGCCAGCAGCTGGCCGGACAGGGGGGTTGACACTGAAGCTTTCTTT.

The table lists this clonotype with a few counts. The chain has TRBV7-3 and TRBJ1-1; D may be TRBD1 (5 bases). The CDR3 has 14 amino acids. Germline-derived CDR1 and CDR2 are SGHTA and FQGTGA. With 1 base removed from V and 3 bases from J, the gap between germline ends came to 9 bases. The CDR3 loop is CASSLKRGDTEAFF. CDR3 sequence (DNA): TGTGCCAGCAGCTTAAAACGAGGGGACACTGAAGCTTTCTTT.

This clonotype turned up a few times. This chain uses TRBV7-6 with TRBJ2-7, with 8 bases matching TRBD1. Germline CDR1 reads SGHVS; CDR2 reads FNYEAQ. Losses at the gene ends were 3 bases for V and 3 bases for J; bases not matched to a gene: 4. The CDR3 has 14 residues. CDR3 DNA: TGTGCCAGCAGCTTGGACAGGGACCACTACGAGCAGTACTTC. As protein: CASSLDRDHYEQYF.

This clonotype was observed a few times. V usage is TRBV27 and J usage is TRBJ2-5, with 7 nucleotides matching TRBD1. The germline V gene encodes CDR1 MNHEY and CDR2 SMNVEV (reference sequence). The ends lost 8 bases at V and 2 bases at J; junction bases unmatched: 8. CDR3 length equals 14 residues. The CDR3 loop reads CASSRDRDQETQYF. The CDR3 DNA reads TGTGCCAGCTCCCGGGACAGAGATCAAGAGACCCAGTACTTC.

This clonotype was seen more than once but under ten times. The chain employs TRBV18 and TRBJ1-2, with D tentatively TRBD1 (5 bases). CDR1 and CDR2 (germline): KGHSH, LQKENI. Trimming removed 3 bases from V and 4 bases from J, with 12 bases in between. The CDR3 is made up of 14 amino acids. This CDR3 is CASSPGTQTYGYTF. The CDR3 DNA reads as TGTGCCAGCTCACCCGGGACCCAAACCTATGGCTACACCTTC.

This clonotype has ten or more counts. J is TRBJ2-7 and V is TRBV11-2; TRBD2 agrees at 7 bases. V lost 5 bases to trimming and J lost 2 bases; unmatched junction nucleotides: 9. Germline V lookup: CDR1 SGHAT, CDR2 FQNNGV. The CDR3 covers 15 residues. CDR3 in DNA: TGTGCCAGCAGCGAGGAGAGCGGGACCGCCTACGAGCAGTACTTC. Encoded protein: CASSEESGTAYEQYF.

At least ten counts were recorded for this clonotype. Written as DNA, the CDR3 is TGTGCCAGCAGCTACAGCACCTTAGCGGGCCTCACAGATACGCAGTATTTT. As protein: CASSYSTLAGLTDTQYF. V usage is TRBV7-6 and J usage is TRBJ2-3, with TRBD2 identical over 7 bases. From germline, CDR1 is SGHVS and CDR2 FNYEAQ. The J segment lost 2 bases and the V segment lost 4 bases, leaving 12 bases of the junction unmatched. CDR3 length: 17 residues.

The sample holds many counts of this clonotype. The gene calls are TRBV12-3 or TRBV12-4 and TRBJ1-1, with D uncertain. V was clipped by 3 bases and J by 4 bases, with 15 bases between them. The CDR3 length is 15 residues. The CDR3 loop reads CASSFFSRRFTEAFF. The CDR3 coding sequence is TGTGCCAGCAGTTTTTTTTCCAGGCGTTTCACTGAAGCTTTCTTT.

The table lists this clonotype with many counts. V is TRBV6-1 and J is TRBJ1-4; possible D gene TRBD1, 5 bases. V lost 7 bases to trimming and J lost 5 bases, with 14 bases between them. Germline V gene data show CDR1 as MNHNS and CDR2 as SASEGT. The CDR3 totals 14 residues. The CDR3, as DNA: TGTGCCAGCATGTGGGGGGGGACCAATGAAAAACTGTTTTTT. Protein: CASMWGGTNEKLFF.

The chain combines TRBV28 with TRBJ2-7; D not resolved. The CDR3 is 13 residues long. Trimming removed 6 bases at V and 3 bases at J, with 12 bases between. Germline V gives CDR1 MDHEN, CDR2 SYDVKM. Here the CDR3 DNA reads TGTGCCAGCAGCGTTATACCGAACTACGAGCAGTACTTC. It yields the protein CASSVIPNYEQYF.

This clonotype appeared a few times. This rearrangement joins TRBV7-2 to TRBJ2-3, with 8 bases matching TRBD2. V trimming: 5 bases; J trimming: 1 base; junction bases outside the gene matches: 8. Germline V CDR1 and CDR2: SGHTA, FQGNSA. This CDR3 contains 16 residues. The CDR3 bases are TGTGCCAGCAGCCCTATAGCGGGATACGGCACAGATACGCAGTATTTT. Its translation is CASSPIAGYGTDTQYF.

This clonotype has ten or more counts. V and J are TRBV15 and TRBJ2-3; D not resolved. V was shortened by 0 bases and J by 6 bases, with 22 bases between the two germline ends. The CDR3 totals 18 residues. Germline V gives CDR1 LNHNV, CDR2 YYDKDF (reference sequence). CDR3 in DNA: TGTGCCACCAGCAGAGATCCTGGAATGAGCGCGACTGGGGATACGCAGTATTTT. The encoded protein is CATSRDPGMSATGDTQYF. The full variable domain, rest sourced from reference TRBV15 and TRBJ2-3, is DAMVIQNPRYQVTQFGKPVTLSCSQTLNHNVMYWYQQKSSQAPKLLFHYYDKDFNNEADTPDNFQSRRPNTSFCFLDIRSPGLGDTAMYLCATSRDPGMSATGDTQYFGPGTRLTVL.

J is TRBJ1-1 and V is TRBV4-1; 7 bases agree with TRBD1. V trimming: 6 bases; J trimming: 5 bases; junction bases outside the gene matches: 12. Germline V lookup: CDR1 MGHRA, CDR2 YSYEKL. The CDR3 length is 15 residues. The CDR3: CASSDRAVSRTEAFF. The CDR3 nucleotides read TGCGCCAGCAGTGACAGGGCCGTCAGCAGGACTGAAGCTTTCTTT.

This clonotype was observed at least ten times. The V and J genes are TRBV20-1 and TRBJ1-2; no clear D. Trimming removed 2 bases at V and 6 bases at J, with 16 bases between. This CDR3 contains 14 residues. Germline assignment: CDR1 DFQATT and CDR2 SNEGSKA (reference sequence). CDR3 residues: CSARPRALRHGYTF. CDR3 in DNA: TGCAGTGCTAGACCCCGGGCCCTTAGGCATGGCTACACCTTC.

J is TRBJ2-2 and V is TRBV28; 11 positions match TRBD1. The CDR3 extends over 14 amino acids. Losses at the gene ends were 5 bases for V and 13 bases for J; bases not matched to a gene: 9. The V gene's germline CDR1 is MDHEN and CDR2 SYDVKM. The CDR3 here is CASSPGQGAPGLFF. DNA for the CDR3: TGTGCCAGCAGTCCTGGACAGGGGGCGCCCGGGCTGTTTTTT.